This T cell receptor (beta chain) is from a study of immune heterogeneity within non-small cell lung tumors. The template consisted of bulk tumor genomic DNA, with roughly 0.6 ug used per sample. Spaced far apart, several biopsies were taken from each primary tumor during surgery. With untreated, newly diagnosed non-small cell lung cancer, the patients went on to undergo curative surgery. Losses at the gene ends were 6 bases for V and 9 bases for J; bases not matched to a gene: 15. CDR1 and CDR2 (germline): LGHDT, YNNKEL (reference sequence). This CDR3 contains 15 residues. The TCR beta CDR3 region underwent multiplex PCR amplification with 32 V and 13 J primers. One entry per CDR3 protein, called by TCRdb with MiXCR from the multiplex PCR reads. The data contain 15,000 or so distinct CDR3 sequences, approximately 29% of them singletons.

The source material was lung tumor tissue. The J gene is TRBJ1-2, the V gene TRBV3-1; TRBD1 matches at 8 bases. The TCR originated in a woman aged 45-60 years with non-small cell lung cancer. The CDR3 nucleotides are TGTGCCAGCAGACCCCGGGGACAGGAGAATTCCTGCTACACCTTC. Protein: CASRPRGQENSCYTF.